These T cell receptor beta chains were read from a single sample in a study of spatial heterogeneity in lung cancer. TCRdb re-called the 5' RACE reads through MiXCR, storing one row per CDR3 protein. The repertoire holds about 10,000 distinct CDR3 sequences, with roughly 12% as singletons. The specimen comprised lung tumor tissue, sampled at surgery. The receptors were sampled from a female donor with early-stage non-small cell lung cancer. CDR3s leave out the opening cysteine and the closing phenylalanine or tryptophan.

CDR3aa,j_gene,v_gene
ASRRGTGNNEQF,TRBJ2-1,TRBV2
ASSPLRGGSEAF,TRBJ1-1,TRBV27
AIAEGNGYT,TRBJ1-2,TRBV7-9
ASSIRTGNTEAF,TRBJ1-1,TRBV6-6
ASSQEWQGASDTQY,TRBJ2-3,TRBV4-3
ASSLAGPPYEQY,TRBJ2-7,TRBV11-2
ASSPTRTRNTDTQY,TRBJ2-3,TRBV11-2
ATRGTSGAQETQY,TRBJ2-5,TRBV10-3
ASLWQGGAEQF,TRBJ2-1,TRBV2
ATGQFLRSAQH,TRBJ1-5,TRBV28
ASSFVRYNEQF,TRBJ2-1,TRBV7-2
ASSSPSMGDTQY,TRBJ2-3,TRBV5-4
ASSLGRFGEQY,TRBJ2-7,TRBV11-3
ASSLDRLNEQF,TRBJ2-1,TRBV11-2
ASSQASGPNTGELF,TRBJ2-2,TRBV4-1
ASSLGDRVSYEQY,TRBJ2-7,TRBV28
ASSAGQGGLNTEAF,TRBJ1-1,TRBV5-1
ASSPGLVAKNIQY,TRBJ2-4,TRBV18
ASSYGSGTVTYEQY,TRBJ2-7,TRBV6-6
SARKAGGPFNEQF,TRBJ2-1,TRBV20-1
ASRPGQLADTQY,TRBJ2-3,TRBV2
ASSLYETDTEAF,TRBJ1-1,TRBV5-1
ASSQQGGYEQY,TRBJ2-7,TRBV7-2
ASSSLTGGRREKLF,TRBJ1-4,TRBV27
ASSSRTTSGSEKTQY,TRBJ2-5,TRBV4-1
AISEHQYEQY,TRBJ2-7,TRBV10-3
ASSWDRNYGYT,TRBJ1-2,TRBV2
ASSQSSGSRIKGPNQPQH,TRBJ1-5,TRBV23-1
AISGAGGAGDTQY,TRBJ2-3,TRBV10-3
SVDVGYEQY,TRBJ2-7,TRBV29-1
SAKRYRVSGGR,TRBJ1-4,TRBV20-1
ASSLDAGSNTEAF,TRBJ1-1,TRBV5-1
ASSQESSGETQY,TRBJ2-5,TRBV3-1